This T cell receptor (beta chain) appears in the sequencing data of a study of T cells in Graves' hyperthyroidism and ophthalmopathy. This clonotype was seen a few times. The antigen is unknown. Amplified TCR beta CDR3 regions came from RNA transcripts. First-round RT-PCR of the TCR CDR3 relied on the HTBI primer set. Each CDR3 protein is one row after TCRdb ran MiXCR on the multiplex PCR reads. Found here are hundreds of thousands of distinct CDR3 sequences, roughly 14% of them singletons; the top ten hold around 13%. Notes on the study in general: A median about 6.5 months before onset, the model predicted ophthalmopathy.

The CDR3 has 12 residues. The V end lost 1 base, the J end lost 9 bases, and 7 bases lay between the germline ends. Germline-derived CDR1 and CDR2 are MDHEN and SYDVKM. The receptor was derived from a woman in her fifties or sixties with Graves' ophthalmopathy. The sample was blood. The rearrangement joins TRBV28 to TRBJ1-5; no reliable D call. CDR3 nucleotide sequence: TGTGCCAGCAGTTTATCTGGGCGGCCCCAGCATTTT. Its protein is CASSLSGRPQHF.